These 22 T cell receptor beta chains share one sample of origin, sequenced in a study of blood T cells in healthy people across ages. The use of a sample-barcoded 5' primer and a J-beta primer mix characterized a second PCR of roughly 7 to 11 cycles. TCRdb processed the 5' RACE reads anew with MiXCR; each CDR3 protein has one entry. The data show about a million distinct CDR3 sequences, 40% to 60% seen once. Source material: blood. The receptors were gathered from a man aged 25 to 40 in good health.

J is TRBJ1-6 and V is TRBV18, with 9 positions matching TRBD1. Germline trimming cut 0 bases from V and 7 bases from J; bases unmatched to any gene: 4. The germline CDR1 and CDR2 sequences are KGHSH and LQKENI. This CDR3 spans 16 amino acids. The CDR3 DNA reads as TGTGCCAGCTCACCACCGGGACAGGGACAGAATTCACCCCTCCACTTT. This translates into CASSPPGQGQNSPLHF.

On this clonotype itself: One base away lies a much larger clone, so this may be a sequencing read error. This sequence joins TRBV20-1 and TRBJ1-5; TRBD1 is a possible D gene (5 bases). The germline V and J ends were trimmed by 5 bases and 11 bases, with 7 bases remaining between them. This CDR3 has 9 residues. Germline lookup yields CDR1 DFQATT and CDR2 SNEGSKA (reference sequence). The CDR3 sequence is CSAWDAQHF. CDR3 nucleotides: TGCAGTGCTTGGGACGCCCAGCATTTT.

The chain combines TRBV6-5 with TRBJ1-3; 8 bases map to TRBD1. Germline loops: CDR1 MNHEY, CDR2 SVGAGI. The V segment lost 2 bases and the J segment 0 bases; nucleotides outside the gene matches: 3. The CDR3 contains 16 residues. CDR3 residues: CASSYGDRFSGNTIYF. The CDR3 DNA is TGTGCCAGCAGTTACGGGGACAGGTTCTCTGGAAACACCATATATTTT.

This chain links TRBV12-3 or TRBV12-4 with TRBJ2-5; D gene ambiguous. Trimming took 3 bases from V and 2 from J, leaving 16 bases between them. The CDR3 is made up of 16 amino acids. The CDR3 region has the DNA TGTGCCAGCAGTTTTGGCCTGGACGCCCTACAAGAGACCCAGTACTTC. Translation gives CASSFGLDALQETQYF.

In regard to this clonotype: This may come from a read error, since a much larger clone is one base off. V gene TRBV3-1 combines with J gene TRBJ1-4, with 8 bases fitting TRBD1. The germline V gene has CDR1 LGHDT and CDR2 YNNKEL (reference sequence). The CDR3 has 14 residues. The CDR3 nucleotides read TGTGTCAGCAGCCCTCGACAGGGGCGTGAAAAACTGTTTTTT. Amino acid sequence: CVSSPRQGREKLFF.

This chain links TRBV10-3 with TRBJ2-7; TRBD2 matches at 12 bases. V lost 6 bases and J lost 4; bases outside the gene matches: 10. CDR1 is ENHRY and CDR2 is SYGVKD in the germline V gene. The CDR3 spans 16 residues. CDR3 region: CAIRPTGLAGYYEQYF. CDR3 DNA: TGTGCCATCAGACCGACCGGACTAGCGGGGTATTACGAGCAGTACTTC.

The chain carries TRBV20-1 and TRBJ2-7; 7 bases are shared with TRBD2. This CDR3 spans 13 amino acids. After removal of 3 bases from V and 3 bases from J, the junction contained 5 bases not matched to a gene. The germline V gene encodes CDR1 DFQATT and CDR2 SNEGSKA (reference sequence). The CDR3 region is CSASGRGYYEQYF. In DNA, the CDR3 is TGCAGTGCTAGTGGGCGGGGGTACTACGAGCAGTACTTC.

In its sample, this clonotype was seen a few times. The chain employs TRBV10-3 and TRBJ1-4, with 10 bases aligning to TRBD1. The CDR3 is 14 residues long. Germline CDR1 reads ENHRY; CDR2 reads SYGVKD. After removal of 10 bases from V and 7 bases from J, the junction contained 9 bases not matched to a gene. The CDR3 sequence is CATRTGGLGEKLFF. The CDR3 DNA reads TGTGCCACTCGGACAGGGGGGCTCGGTGAAAAACTGTTTTTT.

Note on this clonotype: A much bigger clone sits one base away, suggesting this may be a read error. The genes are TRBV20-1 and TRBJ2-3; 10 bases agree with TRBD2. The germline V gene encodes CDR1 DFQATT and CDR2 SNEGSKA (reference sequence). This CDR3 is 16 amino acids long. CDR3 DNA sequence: TGCAGTACTAGAGATCCGGGACAGCGGGGGGGAGATACGCAGTATTTT. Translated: CSTRDPGQRGGDTQYF.

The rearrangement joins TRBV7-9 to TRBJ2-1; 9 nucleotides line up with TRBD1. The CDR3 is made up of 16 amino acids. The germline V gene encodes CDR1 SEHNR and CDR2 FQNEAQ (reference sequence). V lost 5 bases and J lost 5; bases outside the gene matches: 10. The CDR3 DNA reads TGTGCCAGCAGCATTACCCCGGGACAGGGAAACAATGAGCAGTTCTTC. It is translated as CASSITPGQGNNEQFF.

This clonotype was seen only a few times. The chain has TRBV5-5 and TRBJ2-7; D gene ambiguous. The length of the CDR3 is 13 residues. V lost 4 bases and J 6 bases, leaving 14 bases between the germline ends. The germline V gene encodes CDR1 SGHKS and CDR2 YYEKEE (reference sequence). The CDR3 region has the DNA TGTGCCAGCAGCGTGGAATGGGGTGGCGAGCAGTACTTC. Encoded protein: CASSVEWGGEQYF.

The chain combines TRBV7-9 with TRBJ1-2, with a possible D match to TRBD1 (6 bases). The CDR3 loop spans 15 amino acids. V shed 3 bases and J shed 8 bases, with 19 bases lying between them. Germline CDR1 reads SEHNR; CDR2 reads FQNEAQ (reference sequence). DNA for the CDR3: TGTGCCAGCAGCTTGGACGAGGGACAACGTGGAGGCTACACCTTC. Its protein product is CASSLDEGQRGGYTF.

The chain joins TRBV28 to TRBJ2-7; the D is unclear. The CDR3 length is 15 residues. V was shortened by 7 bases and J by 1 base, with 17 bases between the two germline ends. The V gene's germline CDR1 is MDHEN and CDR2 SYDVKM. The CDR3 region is CASIPSTELSYEQYF. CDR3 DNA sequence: TGTGCCAGCATTCCTTCGACGGAGCTGTCCTACGAGCAGTACTTC.

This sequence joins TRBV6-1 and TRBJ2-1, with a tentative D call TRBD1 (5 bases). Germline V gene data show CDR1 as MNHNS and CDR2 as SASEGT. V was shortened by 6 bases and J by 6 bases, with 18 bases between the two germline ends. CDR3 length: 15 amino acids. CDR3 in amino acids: CASRDQGPLFNEQFF. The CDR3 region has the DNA TGTGCCAGCAGAGACCAGGGCCCCCTATTCAATGAGCAGTTCTTC.

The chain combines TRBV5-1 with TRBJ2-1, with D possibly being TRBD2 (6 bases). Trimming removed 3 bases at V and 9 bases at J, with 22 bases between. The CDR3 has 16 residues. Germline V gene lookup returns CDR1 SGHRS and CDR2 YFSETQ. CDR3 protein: CASSSPGGAQVGEQFF. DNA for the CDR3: TGCGCCAGCAGCTCGCCCGGGGGTGCGCAAGTTGGTGAGCAGTTCTTC.

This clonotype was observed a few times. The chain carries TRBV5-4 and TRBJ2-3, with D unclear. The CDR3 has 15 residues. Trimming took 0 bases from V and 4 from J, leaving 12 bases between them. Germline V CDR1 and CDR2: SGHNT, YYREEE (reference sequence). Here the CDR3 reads CASSLGDRGPDTQYF. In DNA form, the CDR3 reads TGTGCCAGCAGCTTGGGGGATAGAGGCCCAGATACGCAGTATTTT. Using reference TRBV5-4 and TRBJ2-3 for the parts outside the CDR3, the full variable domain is ETGVTQSPTHLIKTRGQQVTLRCSSQSGHNTVSWYQQALGQGPQFIFQYYREEENGRGNFPPRFSGLQFPNYSSELNVNALELDDSALYLCASSLGDRGPDTQYFGPGTRLTVL.

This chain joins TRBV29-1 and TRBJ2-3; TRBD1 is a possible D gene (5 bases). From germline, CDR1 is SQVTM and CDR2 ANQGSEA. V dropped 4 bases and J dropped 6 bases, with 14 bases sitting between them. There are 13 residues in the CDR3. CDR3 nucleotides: TGCAGCGTTGTGGCAGTGGGGCGGGATACGCAGTATTTT. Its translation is CSVVAVGRDTQYF.

The CDR3 DNA reads TGCAGCGTTGCGAAGACAGGGGATCGGAATGAGCAGTTCTTC. Translated, it gives CSVAKTGDRNEQFF. This rearrangement joins TRBV29-1 to TRBJ2-1, with TRBD1 identical over 8 bases. CDR1 is SQVTM and CDR2 is ANQGSEA in the germline V gene. Unmatched junction bases numbered 9, after V lost 4 bases and J lost 7 bases. This CDR3 spans 14 amino acids.

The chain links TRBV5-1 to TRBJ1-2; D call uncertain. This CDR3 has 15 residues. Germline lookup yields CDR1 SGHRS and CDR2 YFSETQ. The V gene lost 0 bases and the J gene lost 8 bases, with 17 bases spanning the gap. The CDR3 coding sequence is TGCGCCAGCAGCTTGGCCGGATGGCTGGCTCGGGGCTACACCTTC. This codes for CASSLAGWLARGYTF.

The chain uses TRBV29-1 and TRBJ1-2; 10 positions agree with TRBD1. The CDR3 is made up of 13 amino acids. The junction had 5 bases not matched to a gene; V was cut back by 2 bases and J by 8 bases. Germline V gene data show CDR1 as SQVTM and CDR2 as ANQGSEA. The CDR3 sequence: CSVEQDRGGGYTF. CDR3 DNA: TGCAGCGTTGAACAGGACAGGGGGGGCGGCTACACCTTC.

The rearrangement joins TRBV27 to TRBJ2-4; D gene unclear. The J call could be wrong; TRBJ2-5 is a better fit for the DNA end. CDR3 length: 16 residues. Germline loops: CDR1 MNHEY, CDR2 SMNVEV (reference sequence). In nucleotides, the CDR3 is TGTGCCAGCAGTTTATCGTCGAATTTGGTGGAAGAGACCCAGTACTTC. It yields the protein CASSLSSNLVEETQYF.

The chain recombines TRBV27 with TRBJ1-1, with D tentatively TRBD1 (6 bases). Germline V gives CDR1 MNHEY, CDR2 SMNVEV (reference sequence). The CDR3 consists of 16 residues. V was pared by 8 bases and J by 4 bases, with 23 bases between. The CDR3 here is CASRPSKGQLSTEAFF. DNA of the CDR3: TGTGCCAGCCGCCCCTCTAAAGGACAGTTGAGCACTGAAGCTTTCTTT.